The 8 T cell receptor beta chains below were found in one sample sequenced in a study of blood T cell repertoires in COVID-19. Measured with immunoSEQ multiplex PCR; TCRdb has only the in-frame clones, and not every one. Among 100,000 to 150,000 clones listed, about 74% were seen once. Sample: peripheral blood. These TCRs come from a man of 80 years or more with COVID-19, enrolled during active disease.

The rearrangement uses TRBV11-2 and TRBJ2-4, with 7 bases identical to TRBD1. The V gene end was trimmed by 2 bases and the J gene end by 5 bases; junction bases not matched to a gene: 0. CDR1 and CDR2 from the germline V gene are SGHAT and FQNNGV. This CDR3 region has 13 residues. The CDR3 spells CASSLTGENIQYF. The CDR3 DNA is TGTGCCAGCAGCTTAACAGGGGAAAACATTCAGTACTTC.

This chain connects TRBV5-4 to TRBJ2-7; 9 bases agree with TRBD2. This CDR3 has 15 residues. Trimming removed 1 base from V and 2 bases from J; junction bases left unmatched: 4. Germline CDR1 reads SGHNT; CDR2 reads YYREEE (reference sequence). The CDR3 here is CASSLRREGAYEQYF. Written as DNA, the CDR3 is TGTGCCAGCAGCTTGAGGCGGGAGGGTGCCTACGAGCAGTACTTC.

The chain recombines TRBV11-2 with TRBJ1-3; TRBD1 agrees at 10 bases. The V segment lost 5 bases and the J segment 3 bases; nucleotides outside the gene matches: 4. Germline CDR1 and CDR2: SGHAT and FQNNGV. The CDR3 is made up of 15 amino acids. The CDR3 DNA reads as TGTGCCAGCAGCCAGACAGGGGGCATTGGAAACACCATATATTTT. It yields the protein CASSQTGGIGNTIYF.

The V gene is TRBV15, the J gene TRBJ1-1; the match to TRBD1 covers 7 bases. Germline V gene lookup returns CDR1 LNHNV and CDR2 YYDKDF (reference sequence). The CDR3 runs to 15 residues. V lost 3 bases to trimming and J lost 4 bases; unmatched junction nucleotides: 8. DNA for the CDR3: TGTGCCACCAGCAGTGAAATGACAGGGAGCACTGAAGCTTTCTTT. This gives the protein CATSSEMTGSTEAFF.

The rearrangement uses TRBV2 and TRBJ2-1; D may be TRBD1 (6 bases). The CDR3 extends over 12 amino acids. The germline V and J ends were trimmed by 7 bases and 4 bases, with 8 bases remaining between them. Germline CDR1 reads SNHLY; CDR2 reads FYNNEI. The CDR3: CASTTGYNEQFF. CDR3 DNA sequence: TGTGCCAGCACCACAGGGTACAATGAGCAGTTCTTC. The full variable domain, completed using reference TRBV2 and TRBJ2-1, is EPEVTQTPSHQVTQMGQEVILRCVPISNHLYFYWYRQILGQKVEFLVSFYNNEISEKSEIFDDQFSVERPDGSNFTLKIRSTKLEDSAMYFCASTTGYNEQFFGPGTRLTVL.

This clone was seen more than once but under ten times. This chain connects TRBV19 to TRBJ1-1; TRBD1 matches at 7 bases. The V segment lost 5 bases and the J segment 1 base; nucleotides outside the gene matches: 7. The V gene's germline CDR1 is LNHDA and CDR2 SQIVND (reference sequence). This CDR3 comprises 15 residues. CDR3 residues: CASSLGDRWNTEAFF. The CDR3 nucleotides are TGTGCCAGTAGTCTAGGGGACAGATGGAACACTGAAGCTTTCTTT.

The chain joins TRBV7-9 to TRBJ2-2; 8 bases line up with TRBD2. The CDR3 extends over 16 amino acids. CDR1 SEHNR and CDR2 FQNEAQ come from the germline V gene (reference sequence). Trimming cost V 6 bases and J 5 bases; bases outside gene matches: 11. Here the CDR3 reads CASSYPSGSLTGELFF. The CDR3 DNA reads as TGTGCCAGCAGTTACCCCAGCGGGAGTTTAACCGGGGAGCTGTTTTTT.

The CDR3, as DNA: TGTGCCAGCAGTGGCCGGGGAACCCCCTACGAGCAGTACTTC. Amino acid sequence: CASSGRGTPYEQYF. V gene TRBV21-1 combines with J gene TRBJ2-7; the D segment call TRBD2 is taken from the table without a DNA check. TRBV21-1 is reported as a pseudogene. This CDR3 is built from 14 residues.